The clone carrying this T cell receptor (beta chain) came up many times. This sample is part of a study of T cells after yellow fever vaccination. Germline loops: CDR1 DFQATT, CDR2 SNEGSKA (reference sequence). The CDR3 length is 13 residues. The germline V and J ends were trimmed by 3 bases and 3 bases, with 12 bases remaining between them. A single record per CDR3 protein comes from TCRdb applying MiXCR to the 5' RACE reads. The table has a few hundred thousand distinct CDR3 sequences, 3% to 4.5% seen once. This receptor was obtained from a man younger than 35 who received the YFV17D yellow fever vaccine. The chain combines TRBV20-1 with TRBJ2-7; possible D gene TRBD2, 6 bases. The sample here was PBMCs, taken on the day of the yellow fever booster vaccination. Here the CDR3 DNA reads TGCAGTGCTAGGGCGGGGCGCAACTACGAGCAGTACTTC. The encoded protein is CSARAGRNYEQYF.